This T cell receptor beta chain was captured in a study of blood T cells in healthy people across ages (dated by TCRdb to the mid-2010s). Concerning the study at large: In model experiments, template switching captured roughly one uniquely barcoded TCR beta cDNA molecule for every two T cells. Age-related changes in TCR beta repertoire diversity were measured in the study by deep sequencing normalized with unique cDNA molecular identifiers. The donors were divided into four age groups: young (average approximately 15 years), middle-aged (over 35), aged (approximately 62) and long-lived (roughly 88). To avoid experimental bias, donors of different ages were spread randomly across the sequencing lanes. For two donors (one aged 18 to 29 and one aged 80 or older), the study analyzed two additional independent replicas of 1 million unique cDNA reads from the same blood draw.

The approximately 39 donors, aged roughly 6 to 95 years, were systemically healthy Caucasian individuals from Russia. Each donor gave ten milliliters of peripheral blood, collected into EDTA-treated Vacutainer tubes. Ficoll-Paque density-gradient centrifugation was used to isolate PBMCs, with at least 6.5 million per sample. Trizol reagent was used to extract total RNA from PBMCs, with at least 6 micrograms per sample. For every donor, an aliquot of PBMCs went through flow cytometry to measure the percentages of naive CD45RAhigh/CD27high T cells. Broad study findings and their caveats: As age increased, observed TCR beta diversity per million T cells dropped in a roughly linear way, and a significant reduction was already evident by age around 41. Donor CMV infection status was unknown, potentially confounding age-related changes in expanded clonotypes. Since profiling was done on bulk unsorted PBMCs, naive and antigen-experienced compartments could not be conclusively compared. The percentage of naive T cells measured by flow cytometry correlated strongly with observed TCR beta diversity. Total diversity estimates from one million sequenced T cells were considered lower bounds and underestimates. Compared with the aged group, the long-lived group had more naive CD4+ T cells, fewer expanded clones and increased TCR diversity, a pattern suggesting age selection.

Library preparation was by 5' RACE. These reads were obtained on an Illumina HiSeq 2500. The second PCR ran for roughly 7 to 11 cycles and used a J-beta primer mix along with a sample-barcoded 5' primer. Each TCR beta cDNA molecule received a unique molecular identifier from a template-switch 5' adaptor carrying 12 random nucleotides. At least 2.5 million CDR3-containing paired-end reads were obtained from each sample. All of the RNA was converted into first-strand cDNA using the Mint cDNA synthesis kit, with a TRBC-specific oligonucleotide serving as the primer. After uracil-DNA glycosylase treatment, a first 18-cycle PCR used universal primers M1SS and BC2_uni_R on all cDNA. From the authors' description of their analysis: Each sample was normalized by randomly selecting 1 million high-quality reads, each carrying a distinct molecular identifier. Reads with shared molecular identifiers were discarded instead of being binned into consensus sequences. MiTCR, run with a Q25 quality threshold and the strictest error-elimination algorithm, handled CDR3 identification, clonotype clustering and error correction. A nonparametric unseen species model with Euler transformation was used to estimate a lower bound on total TCR beta diversity. TCRdb reanalyzed the raw reads on its own, using fastp at Q25 for trimming and MiXCR for clone calling, and kept in-frame beta chains. Each record represents a unique CDR3 protein, reported with the most common genes and DNA among its rows. TCRdb's processing, not the study's, gives the V and J calls here. Counted in this sample were about 1,400,000 distinct CDR3 sequences; roughly 64% of them appeared once. The ten largest clonotypes hold 6.7% of the sample.

The CDR3 covers 13 residues, taking in both the cysteine and the phenylalanine. Only the CDR3 portion is preserved as DNA: 39 bases, with reading frame beginning at the first base. CDR1 and CDR2 are read off the germline V gene as SNHLY and FYNNEI. V gives up 3 bases and J gives up 7 bases, and the segment between their germline ends measures 13 bases. Comments on this clonotype: Its antigen specificity is not known. No base-level quality is on record; no much larger clone is a single base apart.

Specimen: blood. The chain links TRBV2 with TRBJ2-7, with the D gene uncertain. The receptor was derived from a man between 18 and 29 years old in good health. The nucleotides are TGTGCCAGCAGTGACTTCCGCGGAAGGGAGCAGTACTTC. This encodes CASSDFRGREQYF.